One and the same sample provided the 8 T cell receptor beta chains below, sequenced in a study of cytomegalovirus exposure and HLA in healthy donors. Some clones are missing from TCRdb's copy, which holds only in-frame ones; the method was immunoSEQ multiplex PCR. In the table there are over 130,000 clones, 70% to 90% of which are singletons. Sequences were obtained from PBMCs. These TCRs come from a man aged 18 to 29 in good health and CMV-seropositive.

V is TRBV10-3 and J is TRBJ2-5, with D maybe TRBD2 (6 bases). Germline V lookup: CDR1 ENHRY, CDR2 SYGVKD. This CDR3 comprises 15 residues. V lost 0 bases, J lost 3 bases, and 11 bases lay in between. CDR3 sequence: CAISESIGTEETQYF. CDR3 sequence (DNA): TGTGCCATCAGTGAGTCGATCGGGACTGAAGAGACCCAGTACTTC.

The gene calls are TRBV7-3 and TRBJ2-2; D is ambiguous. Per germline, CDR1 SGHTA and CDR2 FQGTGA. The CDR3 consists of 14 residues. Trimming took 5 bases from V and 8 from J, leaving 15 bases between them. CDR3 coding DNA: TGTGCCAGCAGCCCGTTCCAGCGAGGAGGGGAGCTGTTTTTT. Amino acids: CASSPFQRGGELFF.

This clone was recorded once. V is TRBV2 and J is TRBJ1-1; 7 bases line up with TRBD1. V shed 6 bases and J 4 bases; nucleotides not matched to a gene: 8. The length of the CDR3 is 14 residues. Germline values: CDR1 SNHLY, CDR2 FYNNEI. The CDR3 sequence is CASSPGTVSTEAFF. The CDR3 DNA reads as TGTGCCAGCAGCCCCGGGACAGTCTCCACTGAAGCTTTCTTT.

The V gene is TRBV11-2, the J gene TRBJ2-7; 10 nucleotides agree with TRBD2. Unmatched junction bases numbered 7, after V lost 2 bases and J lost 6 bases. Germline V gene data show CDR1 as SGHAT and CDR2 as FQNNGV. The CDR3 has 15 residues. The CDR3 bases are TGTGCCAGCAGCTTAAACAGCGGGAGGGCCTCCGAGCAGTACTTC. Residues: CASSLNSGRASEQYF.

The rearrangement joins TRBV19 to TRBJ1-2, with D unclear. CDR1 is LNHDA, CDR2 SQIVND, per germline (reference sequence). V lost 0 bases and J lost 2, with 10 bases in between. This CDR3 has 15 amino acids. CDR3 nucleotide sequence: TGTGCCAGTAGTATAGATCCGGGGTCCAACTATGGCTACACCTTC. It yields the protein CASSIDPGSNYGYTF.

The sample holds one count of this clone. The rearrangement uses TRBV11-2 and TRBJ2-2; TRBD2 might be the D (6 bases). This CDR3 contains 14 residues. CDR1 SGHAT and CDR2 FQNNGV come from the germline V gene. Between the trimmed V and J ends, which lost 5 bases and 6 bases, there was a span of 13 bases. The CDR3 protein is CASSPVRGSGELFF. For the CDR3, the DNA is TGTGCCAGCAGCCCGGTCCGGGGGTCCGGGGAGCTGTTTTTT.

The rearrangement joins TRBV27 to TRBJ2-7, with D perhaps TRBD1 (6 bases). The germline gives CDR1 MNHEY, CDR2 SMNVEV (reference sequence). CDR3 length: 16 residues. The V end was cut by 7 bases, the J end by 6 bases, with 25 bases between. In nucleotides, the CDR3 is TGTGCCAGCACTAGAAGGTGGGGGCCACTGTCGAGCGAGCAGTACTTC. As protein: CASTRRWGPLSSEQYF.

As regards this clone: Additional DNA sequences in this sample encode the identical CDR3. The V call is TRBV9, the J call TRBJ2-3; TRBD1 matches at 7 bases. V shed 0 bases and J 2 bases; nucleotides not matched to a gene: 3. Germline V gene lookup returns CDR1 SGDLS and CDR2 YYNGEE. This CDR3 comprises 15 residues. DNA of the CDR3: TGTGCCAGCAGCGTAGTGGGACAGCACACAGATACGCAGTATTTT. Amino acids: CASSVVGQHTDTQYF.